This TCR beta chain stems from a study of cytomegalovirus exposure and HLA in healthy donors. Overall study results and limits: The authors listed 180 or so TCR beta chains as cytomegalovirus-associated. Clusters of TCRs from the first cohort tended to co-occur in the roughly 120 validation repertoires (as a later analysis found). The authors confirmed in vitro that a few CMV-associated chains were specific for CMV antigens.

This CDR3 region has 16 residues. CDR1 is SEHNR and CDR2 is FQNEAQ in the germline V gene (reference sequence). Trimming took 5 bases from V and 0 from J; bases not matched to a gene: 8. Assay: immunoSEQ multiplex PCR; the TCRdb copy retains only in-frame clones and omits some. The sample lists over 60,000 clones; 96% were seen once. While the first cohort had several hundred subjects, the donors belonged to the separate validation cohort of 100 to 150 subjects. About this clone: The antigen is unknown.

The specimen was PBMCs. The chain has TRBV7-9 and TRBJ2-3; 7 bases map to TRBD1. The source of this sequence is a woman aged 18-29 years in good health and CMV-seropositive. The CDR3 protein is CASSPRQGPSTDTQYF. CDR3 sequence (DNA): TGTGCCAGCAGCCCCCGACAGGGCCCAAGCACAGATACGCAGTATTTT.